This entry describes one T cell receptor (beta chain). The V gene's germline CDR1 is LNHDA and CDR2 SQIVND (reference sequence). Trimming stripped 3 bases from V and 4 bases from J, with 19 bases between. The CDR3 covers 17 residues. This sample stems from a study of blood T cell repertoires in COVID-19. Libraries were prepared by immunoSEQ multiplex PCR; TCRdb keeps only in-frame clonotypes and omits some of them. The table includes a few hundred thousand clones, roughly 89% detected once. Sequencing input: PBMCs or T cells enriched from blood (not recorded which). The chain carries TRBV19 and TRBJ1-5, with unresolved D. This clonotype was obtained from a middle-aged woman who had recovered from COVID-19. CDR3 in amino acids: CASSMMKQSGRNQPQHF. In nucleotides, the CDR3 is TGTGCCAGTAGTATGATGAAGCAGTCAGGTCGAAATCAGCCCCAGCATTTT.